These T cell receptor beta chains were read from a single sample in a study of blood T cell repertoires in COVID-19. TCRdb keeps only in-frame clones here, not all; method: immunoSEQ multiplex PCR. The sample yields around 320,000 clones, about 90% seen once. Material for sequencing was peripheral blood. These receptor sequences come from a woman in her 30s with COVID-19, enrolled during active disease. CDR3s include the opening cysteine and the closing phenylalanine or tryptophan. D genes are given only for firm matches. Only some rows state a clone size, as once, few, many or a class for expanded clones.

>NA|TRBJ2-3|TRBD1|TRBV9
CASSDDTGADTQYF
TGTGCCAGCAGCGACGACACAGGGGCAGATACGCAGTATTTT
>NA|TRBJ1-1|TRBD1|TRBV3-1/TRBV3-2
CASSHLDRANTEAFF
TGTGCCAGCAGCCACCTGGACAGGGCCAACACTGAAGCTTTCTTT
>NA|TRBJ1-5|NA|TRBV7-2
CASSLGIGQGYDQPQHF
TGTGCCAGCAGCTTAGGGATTGGGCAGGGATACGATCAGCCCCAGCATTTT
>NA|TRBJ2-1|NA|TRBV5-1
CASSLDQAPSFF
TGCGCCAGCAGCTTGGACCAGGCTCCGTCGTTCTTC
>NA|TRBJ1-6|NA|TRBV4-2
CASASIDSLSYNSPLHF
TGTGCCAGCGCCTCGATAGACAGCCTCTCCTATAATTCACCCCTCCACTTT
>NA|TRBJ1-5|NA|TRBV6-5
CASKRGKTIGQPQHF
TGTGCCAGCAAAAGAGGGAAAACCATAGGTCAGCCCCAGCATTTT
>once|TRBJ1-1|NA|TRBV7-9
CASSFRQTLNTEAFF
TGTGCCAGCAGCTTCCGACAGACACTGAACACTGAAGCTTTCTTT
>NA|TRBJ2-2|NA|TRBV24-1
CATSDLGRQGLGGELFF
TGTGCCACCAGTGATCTCGGCAGGCAGGGGCTAGGAGGGGAGCTGTTTTTT
>NA|TRBJ1-2|NA|TRBV29-1
CSVEARTGKGYGYTF
TGCAGCGTTGAAGCGCGTACAGGGAAGGGCTATGGCTACACCTTC
>NA|TRBJ2-5|NA|TRBV6-6
CASRSDWEETQYF
TGTGCCAGCAGATCCGACTGGGAGGAGACCCAGTACTTC
>NA|TRBJ2-3|TRBD1|TRBV27
CASSSPIGTGNADTQYF
TGTGCCAGCAGTTCCCCCATAGGGACAGGGAACGCAGATACGCAGTATTTT
>NA|TRBJ2-7|NA|TRBV5-6
CASGEGNEQYF
TGTGCCAGCGGAGAGGGAAACGAGCAGTACTTC
>NA|TRBJ1-2|TRBD1|TRBV6-5
CASTPRQGAVGYTF
TGTGCCAGCACCCCCCGACAGGGGGCGGTTGGCTACACCTTC
>NA|TRBJ2-5|TRBD2|TRBV29-1
CSVYGGGETQYF
TGCAGCGTTTACGGGGGGGGAGAGACCCAGTACTTC
>NA|TRBJ2-2|TRBD2|TRBV24-1
CATSDLPRTSGGLNTGELFF
TGTGCCACCAGTGACCTCCCGCGGACTAGCGGGGGCCTGAACACCGGGGAGCTGTTTTTT
>NA|TRBJ1-4|NA|TRBV11-2
CASSLPGAVEKLFF
TGTGCCAGCAGCCTACCCGGAGCCGTTGAAAAACTGTTTTTT
>NA|TRBJ1-1|NA|TRBV19
CASGPGRGMNTEAFF
TGTGCCAGTGGTCCGGGGAGGGGCATGAACACTGAAGCTTTCTTT
>NA|TRBJ2-3|NA|TRBV7-8
CASSLNQGSDTQYF
TGTGCCAGCAGCTTAAATCAGGGTTCGGATACGCAGTATTTT
>NA|TRBJ2-1|NA|TRBV4-1
CASSPGQNSYNEQFF
TGCGCCAGCAGCCCAGGACAGAACTCCTACAATGAGCAGTTCTTC
>NA|TRBJ2-3|NA|TRBV11-3
CASSLHPEEGTDTQYF
TGTGCCAGCAGCCTCCATCCGGAAGAGGGCACAGATACGCAGTATTTT
>once|TRBJ1-6|TRBD1|TRBV27
CASSIGQGLLSYNSPLHF
TGTGCCAGCAGCATCGGACAGGGATTATTATCCTATAATTCACCCCTCCACTTT
>NA|TRBJ1-2|NA|TRBV6-5
CASRNGGVHYGYTF
TGTGCCAGCCGCAATGGGGGGGTCCACTATGGCTACACCTTC
>NA|TRBJ2-2|TRBD2|TRBV5-1
CASGEGTDTGELFF
TGCGCCAGTGGGGAGGGAACGGACACCGGGGAGCTGTTTTTT
>NA|TRBJ1-2|NA|TRBV2
CASGGGSRYGYTF
TGTGCCAGCGGAGGCGGGTCGCGCTATGGCTACACCTTC
>NA|TRBJ2-7|TRBD1|TRBV5-1
CASRSYSGTGSYEQYF
TGCGCCAGCAGATCGTATTCCGGGACAGGGAGCTACGAGCAGTACTTC
>few|TRBJ2-7|TRBD1|TRBV9
CASSVGDSSYEQYF
TGTGCCAGCAGCGTAGGGGACAGCTCCTACGAGCAGTACTTC
>NA|TRBJ2-7|TRBD1|TRBV28
CASSPDRGSYEQYF
TGTGCCAGCAGTCCTGACAGGGGCTCCTACGAGCAGTACTTC
>NA|TRBJ2-7|NA|TRBV18
CASSPGRGYEQYF
TGTGCCAGCTCACCGGGGCGGGGATACGAGCAGTACTTC
>NA|TRBJ1-4|NA|TRBV19
CASSLRTGGANEKLFF
TGTGCCAGTAGTCTCCGGACCGGGGGAGCTAATGAAAAACTGTTTTTT
>NA|TRBJ1-2|NA|TRBV5-1
CASSLAGVNGYTF
TGCGCCAGCAGCTTGGCCGGGGTCAATGGCTACACCTTC
>NA|TRBJ2-3|TRBD1|TRBV24-1
CATSDFRAGGGTDTQYF
TGTGCCACCAGTGATTTCCGGGCAGGGGGAGGCACAGATACGCAGTATTTT
>NA|TRBJ1-2|NA|TRBV4-1
CASSLFGGGGYGYTF
TGCGCCAGCAGCCTCTTCGGGGGCGGGGGCTATGGCTACACCTTC
>many|TRBJ2-7|NA|TRBV3-1/TRBV3-2
CASSQAPSAGEQYF
TGTGCCAGCAGCCAAGCCCCTTCGGCGGGCGAGCAGTACTTC
>NA|TRBJ1-6|TRBD1|TRBV7-9
CASSQQGRNSPLHF
TGTGCCAGCAGCCAACAGGGGCGGAATTCACCCCTCCACTTT
>few|TRBJ1-2|TRBD1|TRBV13
CASSSSQGAYGYTF
TGTGCCAGCAGCTCTTCACAGGGGGCTTATGGCTACACCTTC
>NA|TRBJ1-2|NA|TRBV21-1
CASSKYRDIAGYTF
TGTGCCAGCAGCAAATATAGGGACATAGCTGGCTACACCTTC
>NA|TRBJ2-1|NA|TRBV7-9
CASSDGQGPPSYNEQFF
TGTGCCAGCAGCGACGGTCAGGGTCCCCCGTCCTACAATGAGCAGTTCTTC